This passage covers 32 T cell receptor beta chains from one sample sequenced in a study of T cell responses to AZD1222 COVID-19 vaccine. Sequenced by immunoSEQ multiplex PCR; TCRdb stores in-frame clones only, minus some. Among about 130,000 clones, under 90% were seen once, and the ten largest hold roughly 6.5%. The sequencing used peripheral blood, collected on day 0 of AZD1222 vaccination. The receptors stem from an adult in good health.

The chain links TRBV16 to TRBJ2-3; D not certain. CDR3 size: 12 residues. Germline V CDR1 and CDR2: KGHSY, FQNENV. Trimming cost V 6 bases and J 4 bases, with 8 bases left between them. The DNA for the CDR3 is TGTGCCAGCAGTCCCTTGGCAGATACGCAGTATTTT. Translating gives CASSPLADTQYF.

V is TRBV7-9 and J is TRBJ1-4, with D unresolved. Germline V gives CDR1 SEHNR, CDR2 FQNEAQ (reference sequence). This CDR3 contains 12 residues. V was clipped by 1 base and J by 9 bases, with 6 bases between them. CDR3 residues: CASSLGPQKLFF. For the CDR3, the DNA is TGTGCCAGCAGCTTAGGGCCCCAAAAACTGTTTTTT.

This clone occurred once. V usage is TRBV11-2 and J usage is TRBJ1-4; TRBD1 aligns across 7 bases. Trimming removed 5 bases from V and 5 bases from J; junction bases left unmatched: 17. The CDR3 totals 18 residues. Germline V gene lookup returns CDR1 SGHAT and CDR2 FQNNGV. The CDR3 loop is CASSPGVLWDRRNEKLFF. The CDR3 DNA sequence: TGTGCCAGCAGCCCAGGGGTGCTCTGGGACAGACGGAATGAAAAACTGTTTTTT.

The gene calls are TRBV2 and TRBJ2-2; 12 bases line up with TRBD1. The V gene's germline CDR1 is SNHLY and CDR2 FYNNEI. Trimming cost V 5 bases and J 2 bases; bases outside gene matches: 21. This CDR3 region has 22 residues. The CDR3 nucleotides are TGTGCCAGCAGTTCCACCGGGACAGGGGGCGCTAAGATCCTGACTAACACCGGGGAGCTGTTTTTT. It specifies CASSSTGTGGAKILTNTGELFF.

In DNA, the CDR3 is TGTGCCAGCAGCCCCGGGCAGGGGCAGTACTTC. Translating gives CASSPGQGQYF. V usage is TRBV6-5 and J usage is TRBJ2-7; possibly TRBD1 for D (5 bases). The V end was cut by 6 bases, the J end by 9 bases, with 12 bases between. CDR1 is MNHEY and CDR2 is SVGAGI in the germline V gene. This CDR3 is 11 amino acids long.

V usage is TRBV5-6 and J usage is TRBJ1-1, with 7 bases that match TRBD1. The germline gives CDR1 SGHDT, CDR2 YYEEEE. CDR3 length equals 12 residues. The junction had 2 bases not matched to a gene; V was cut back by 4 bases and J by 5 bases. The CDR3 protein is CASSPTGTEAFF. As DNA, the CDR3 is TGTGCCAGCAGCCCGACAGGGACTGAAGCTTTCTTT.

The rearrangement links TRBV2 to TRBJ1-4; TRBD1 is a possible D gene (5 bases). The CDR3 extends over 14 amino acids. V dropped 7 bases and J dropped 8 bases, with 17 bases sitting between them. Per the germline V gene, CDR1 is SNHLY and CDR2 is FYNNEI. The CDR3 DNA reads TGTGCCAGCACCCCGCGGGGGATGGAGGAAAAACTGTTTTTT. It codes for CASTPRGMEEKLFF.

This chain links TRBV6-5 with TRBJ2-1; D is possibly TRBD2 (5 bases). CDR1 and CDR2 (germline): MNHEY, SVGAGI. The CDR3 is 12 amino acids. Trimming left V 7 bases short and J 9 bases short, with 13 bases between. The CDR3 bases are TGTGCCAGCACCCTACGGGGTGGTGAGCAGTTCTTC. This sequence encodes CASTLRGGEQFF.

V is TRBV3-1 (or the pseudogene TRBV3-2) and J is TRBJ1-2; D not resolved. With 0 bases removed from V and 4 bases from J, the gap between germline ends came to 3 bases. The CDR3 has 12 residues. In germline, CDR1 is LGHDT, CDR2 YNNKEL (reference sequence). The CDR3 protein is CASSQERYGYTF. CDR3 nucleotides: TGTGCCAGCAGCCAAGAACGCTATGGCTACACCTTC.

This clone was counted once. V is TRBV5-1 and J is TRBJ1-1; possibly TRBD1 for D (6 bases). In germline, CDR1 is SGHRS, CDR2 YFSETQ. The CDR3 sequence is 17 residues long. Trimming pared 0 bases from V and 4 bases from J, leaving 19 bases between. The CDR3 coding sequence is TGCGCCAGCAGCTTGGTTGGCAGGGTCGGAGGGGGCACTGAAGCTTTCTTT. Translated: CASSLVGRVGGGTEAFF. Complete variable domain (other parts from reference TRBV5-1 and TRBJ1-1): KAGVTQTPRYLIKTRGQQVTLSCSPISGHRSVSWYQQTPGQGLQFLFEYFSETQRNKGNFPGRFSGRQFSNSRSEMNVSTLELGDSALYLCASSLVGRVGGGTEAFFGQGTRLTVV.

The J gene is TRBJ1-1, the V gene TRBV6-2 or TRBV6-3; no definite D call. Deletions cut 1 base from V and 1 base from J, with 10 bases between. Germline CDR1 MNHEY, CDR2 SVGEGT. This CDR3 region has 15 residues. CDR3 DNA sequence: TGTGCCAGCAGTTACTTCGGGCAGCCGAACACTGAAGCTTTCTTT. It codes for CASSYFGQPNTEAFF.

V usage is TRBV5-4 and J usage is TRBJ1-1, with D perhaps TRBD1 (6 bases). Deletions cut 5 bases from V and 4 bases from J, with 15 bases between. Germline V gene lookup returns CDR1 SGHNT and CDR2 YYREEE (reference sequence). The CDR3 has 14 residues. CDR3 region: CASRGGGVGTEAFF. CDR3 DNA: TGTGCCAGCAGAGGGGGAGGGGTCGGCACTGAAGCTTTCTTT.

V and J are TRBV30 and TRBJ1-6; D might be TRBD1 (5 bases). Germline V lookup: CDR1 GTSNPN, CDR2 SVGIG (reference sequence). This CDR3 is built from 15 residues. Trimming took off 4 bases at V and 5 bases at J, with 15 bases between the two ends. The CDR3 loop reads CAWNRDAANNSPLHF. For the CDR3, the DNA is TGTGCCTGGAATCGGGACGCCGCGAATAATTCACCCCTCCACTTT.

The rearrangement joins TRBV7-6 to TRBJ2-5; possibly TRBD1 for D (5 bases). Trimming left V 3 bases short and J 5 bases short, with 7 bases between. The CDR3 length is 12 residues. Germline V gene data show CDR1 as SGHVS and CDR2 as FNYEAQ. The CDR3 loop is CASSFWGETQYF. Written as DNA, the CDR3 is TGTGCCAGCAGCTTTTGGGGCGAGACCCAGTACTTC.

The CDR3 sequence: CASSLERDRKTQYF. As DNA, the CDR3 is TGTGCCAGCAGCTTAGAGCGGGACAGGAAGACCCAGTACTTC. The genes are TRBV11-1 and TRBJ2-5, with D possibly being TRBD1 (8 bases). Per germline, CDR1 SGHAT and CDR2 FQDESV (reference sequence). Between the trimmed V and J ends, which lost 1 base and 6 bases, there was a span of 12 bases. This CDR3 has 14 amino acids. Full variable domain (rest looked up from reference TRBV11-1 and TRBJ2-5): EAEVAQSPRYKITEKSQAVAFWCDPISGHATLYWYRQILGQGPELLVQFQDESVVDDSQLPKDRFSAERLKGVDSTLKIQPAELGDSAMYLCASSLERDRKTQYFGPGTRLLVL.

This chain links TRBV6-2 or TRBV6-3 with TRBJ2-2, with TRBD1 as a possible D gene (5 bases). V was shortened by 0 bases and J by 6 bases, with 8 bases between the two germline ends. CDR1 MNHEY and CDR2 SVGEGT come from the germline V gene. CDR3 length equals 14 residues. CDR3 bases: TGTGCCAGCAGTTACTCGCAAGGGGCCGGGGAGCTGTTTTTT. Translation gives CASSYSQGAGELFF.

V is TRBV7-2 and J is TRBJ1-2; weak D call: TRBD1 (6 bases). This CDR3 is built from 14 residues. V lost 0 bases to trimming and J lost 4 bases, with 9 bases between them. Germline CDR1 SGHTA, CDR2 FQGNSA. DNA for the CDR3: TGTGCCAGCAGCTTAGCTGAGGGGGGCTATGGCTACACCTTC. It yields the protein CASSLAEGGYGYTF.

The J gene is TRBJ2-7, the V gene TRBV11-2; D uncertain. This CDR3 is built from 13 residues. V was cut by 6 bases and J by 0 bases, with 9 bases left in between. Per germline, CDR1 SGHAT and CDR2 FQNNGV. Written as DNA, the CDR3 is TGTGCCAGCAGTGACCGGGCCTCCTACGAGCAGTACTTC. Translation: CASSDRASYEQYF. Looking up the rest from reference TRBV11-2 and TRBJ2-7 gives the full variable domain: EAGVAQSPRYKIIEKRQSVAFWCNPISGHATLYWYQQILGQGPKLLIQFQNNGVVDDSQLPKDRFSAERLKGVDSTLKIQPAKLEDSAVYLCASSDRASYEQYFGPGTRLTVT.

This clone was seen more than once but under ten times. V usage is TRBV4-1 and J usage is TRBJ1-5; D remains ambiguous. The CDR3 length is 13 residues. Trimming removed 0 bases from V and 2 bases from J, with 2 bases in between. Germline CDR1 is MGHRA and CDR2 is YSYEKL. In nucleotides, the CDR3 is TGCGCCAGCAGCCAAGATGGCAATCAGCCCCAGCATTTT. Amino acids: CASSQDGNQPQHF.

V is TRBV7-3 and J is TRBJ2-3; D tentatively fits TRBD1 or TRBD2 (5 bases each). This CDR3 has 15 amino acids. Germline CDR1 is SGHTA and CDR2 is FQGTGA. The germline V and J ends were trimmed by 2 bases and 4 bases, with 13 bases remaining between them. The CDR3 nucleotides read TGTGCCAGCAGCTTACGTGGGGGTTTCTCAGATACGCAGTATTTT. Residues: CASSLRGGFSDTQYF.

The chain couples TRBV7-9 to TRBJ1-3; tentative D call: TRBD1 (5 bases). Germline-derived CDR1 and CDR2 are SEHNR and FQNEAQ (reference sequence). The CDR3 contains 14 residues. V was clipped by 5 bases and J by 3 bases, with 11 bases between them. This chain's CDR3 is CASSEGILGNTIYF. Written as DNA, the CDR3 is TGTGCCAGCAGCGAGGGGATCCTTGGAAACACCATATATTTT.

A word on this clone: Other DNA sequences in the same sample also yield this CDR3. V usage is TRBV18 and J usage is TRBJ1-1, with no clear D. Trimming pared 1 base from V and 0 bases from J, leaving 3 bases between. The germline V gene has CDR1 KGHSH and CDR2 LQKENI. CDR3 size: 13 residues. The CDR3 DNA sequence: TGTGCCAGCTCACCACGGCTGAACACTGAAGCTTTCTTT. Translated, it gives CASSPRLNTEAFF. Full variable domain (outside the CDR3, taken from reference TRBV18 and TRBJ1-1): NAGVMQNPRHLVRRRGQEARLRCSPMKGHSHVYWYRQLPEEGLKFMVYLQKENIIDESGMPKERFSAEFPKEGPSILRIQQVVRGDSAAYFCASSPRLNTEAFFGQGTRLTVV.

The chain joins TRBV30 to TRBJ2-1; 11 bases align to TRBD2. Germline CDR1 and CDR2: GTSNPN and SVGIG (reference sequence). V lost 6 bases, J lost 0 bases, and 7 bases stayed unmatched. The length of the CDR3 is 16 residues. In DNA, the CDR3 is TGTGCCTGCCTTTTACTAGCGGGGGCCTCCTACAATGAGCAGTTCTTC. Translating it yields CACLLLAGASYNEQFF.

This chain uses TRBV27 with TRBJ1-2; tentatively, D is TRBD1 (6 bases). V lost 2 bases, J lost 4 bases, and 14 bases lay in between. Germline CDR1 MNHEY, CDR2 SMNVEV (reference sequence). There are 15 residues in the CDR3. The CDR3 is CASSLAPGTLYGYTF. The CDR3 nucleotides read TGTGCCAGCAGTTTAGCGCCCGGGACACTCTATGGCTACACCTTC.

The genes are TRBV3-1 (or the pseudogene TRBV3-2) and TRBJ1-1; D gene ambiguous. Trimming took off 8 bases at V and 1 base at J, with 14 bases between the two ends. The germline V gene encodes CDR1 LGHDT and CDR2 YNNKEL (reference sequence). The CDR3 has 14 residues. The CDR3 sequence: CASSWRTSNTEAFF. The CDR3, as DNA: TGTGCCAGCTCCTGGAGGACCTCGAACACTGAAGCTTTCTTT.

V is TRBV13 and J is TRBJ1-4, with 7 bases identical to TRBD1. With 5 bases clipped from V and 3 bases from J, the junction kept 6 bases outside the gene matches. Germline loops: CDR1 PRHDT, CDR2 FYEKMQ (reference sequence). The CDR3 loop spans 15 amino acids. In DNA form, the CDR3 reads TGTGCCAGCAGCACGGCAGGGGGTTCTAATGAAAAACTGTTTTTT. It encodes CASSTAGGSNEKLFF.

The J gene is TRBJ1-6, the V gene TRBV9; D perhaps matches TRBD1 (5 bases). Trimming removed 0 bases at V and 7 bases at J, with 11 bases between. The CDR3 is 15 residues long. Germline lookup yields CDR1 SGDLS and CDR2 YYNGEE. The DNA of the CDR3 is TGTGCCAGCAGCGTAGTGCAGGGCCGGAATTCACCCCTCCACTTT. Translation: CASSVVQGRNSPLHF.

V and J are TRBV20-1 and TRBJ1-2; the D is unclear. This CDR3 contains 10 residues. The germline V gene encodes CDR1 DFQATT and CDR2 SNEGSKA (reference sequence). Deletions cut 3 bases from V and 13 bases from J, with 12 bases between. The CDR3 loop reads CSAREEFPTF. CDR3 sequence (DNA): TGCAGTGCTAGGGAAGAGTTTCCCACCTTC.

The chain joins TRBV30 to TRBJ2-5, with D possibly matching TRBD2 (6 bases). Per germline, CDR1 GTSNPN and CDR2 SVGIG (reference sequence). Trimming stripped 0 bases from V and 3 bases from J, with 14 bases between. The CDR3 length is 15 residues. This chain's CDR3 is CAWSVGRSGKETQYF. The DNA for the CDR3 is TGTGCCTGGAGTGTAGGGAGGTCAGGCAAAGAGACCCAGTACTTC. Complete variable domain (other parts from reference TRBV30 and TRBJ2-5): SQTIHQWPATLVQPVGSPLSLECTVEGTSNPNLYWYRQAAGRGLQLLFYSVGIGQISSEVPQNLSASRPQDRQFILSSKKLLLSDSGFYLCAWSVGRSGKETQYFGPGTRLLVL.

V and J are TRBV5-1 and TRBJ1-2; D gene uncertain. The CDR3 sequence is 15 residues long. Germline CDR1 reads SGHRS; CDR2 reads YFSETQ. Trimming took off 2 bases at V and 4 bases at J, with 15 bases between the two ends. The DNA of the CDR3 is TGCGCCAGCAGCTTCGCAGCCGCCGGAGGCTATGGCTACACCTTC. It specifies CASSFAAAGGYGYTF.

This sequence joins TRBV4-2 and TRBJ1-6; D is uncertain. There are 17 residues in the CDR3. Germline V gene sequence: CDR1 LGHNA, CDR2 YNFKEQ. The V and J ends lost 0 bases and 7 bases respectively, with 16 bases between them. This CDR3 reads CASSQDQNSGGNSPLHF. In DNA, the CDR3 is TGTGCCAGCAGCCAAGACCAAAATAGTGGAGGAAATTCACCCCTCCACTTT.

The chain employs TRBV19 and TRBJ1-6; no clear D gene. This CDR3 is built from 17 residues. Deletions cut 6 bases from V and 0 bases from J, with 15 bases between. The V gene's germline CDR1 is LNHDA and CDR2 SQIVND (reference sequence). CDR3 coding DNA: TGTGCCAGTAGATTTAGCGGTCAAAGCTCCTATAATTCACCCCTCCACTTT. This gives the protein CASRFSGQSSYNSPLHF.